A single sample gave rise to the 3 T cell receptor beta chains below, sequenced in a study of T cells in localized non-small cell lung cancer. TCRdb keeps only in-frame clones here, not all; method: immunoSEQ multiplex PCR. The sample gives some 85,000 clones, over 60% of which show up once; roughly 21% is in the top ten. The source was PBMCs, collected before any cancer treatment. The receptors stem from a man aged 40 to 75 with stage II squamous cell lung carcinoma.

This clone was found a few times. The chain uses TRBV5-1 and TRBJ2-3, with D unresolved. CDR1 SGHRS and CDR2 YFSETQ come from the germline V gene. Trimming pared 6 bases from V and 0 bases from J, leaving 14 bases between. The CDR3 spans 15 residues. The CDR3, as DNA: TGCGCCAGCAAACGGGCCGGTCTTAGCACAGATACGCAGTATTTT. As protein: CASKRAGLSTDTQYF.

The chain carries TRBV6-6 and TRBJ2-1; D unclear. The CDR3 has 15 residues. V shed 2 bases and J shed 7 bases, with 15 bases lying between them. Germline CDR1 is MNHNY and CDR2 is SVGAGI (reference sequence). CDR3 region: CASSYGPSSQNEQFF. As DNA, the CDR3 is TGTGCCAGCAGTTACGGCCCTAGTTCGCAGAATGAGCAGTTCTTC.

This clone has more than one count but fewer than ten. The chain couples TRBV19 to TRBJ2-5; maybe TRBD1 (6 bases). From germline, CDR1 is LNHDA and CDR2 SQIVND (reference sequence). This CDR3 is built from 14 residues. V was shortened by 3 bases and J by 4 bases, with 12 bases between the two germline ends. CDR3 in amino acids: CASSIQGRVETQYF. The CDR3, as DNA: TGTGCCAGTAGTATCCAGGGGAGAGTAGAGACCCAGTACTTC.